This TCR beta chain was found in a study of shared T cell receptors in the human thymus (dated by TCRdb to about 2021). With regard to the full study: The study examined how self-reactive, shared T-cell receptor alpha chains are generated in the human thymus.

The library relied on the immunoSEQ multiplex PCR assay. The source is immuneACCESS, and TCRdb retained only in-frame sequences with V and J called. Part of the clones is not carried over; for the studies checked, unresolved V genes explain less than half of this, and the remainder is unexplained. In all, the sample holds about 610,000 clones, and 88% of those were seen once. 0.0095% to 0.011% of the sample comes from the top ten. Here V drops 2 bases and J drops 4 bases, and the junction holds 2 bases not matched to any gene. The CDR3, cysteine through phenylalanine, is 16 amino acids long. The kept DNA is CDR3 alone, 48 bases in frame from the first base. The germline V gene encodes CDR1 LNHDA and CDR2 SQIVND (reference sequence). This clone appeared a few times. The antigen it binds to is not known. Per-nucleotide qualities are absent, and no much larger clonotype sits a single base away. These data also featured in a second study, about human thymus T cells. The second paper further reports: In Finland, the donors were immunologically healthy infants who were having open corrective cardiac surgery for congenital heart defects. Thymus tissue was obtained as surgical resects removed during corrective cardiac surgery. Both the thymic and the peripheral blood repertoires appeared to show biased V and J gene segment usage. The related research found that thymic TCR repertoires overlapped highly between unrelated individuals. The study used under 10 infant thymus samples plus four related peripheral blood samples to characterize TCR alpha and beta repertoires. Donor ages ranging from 7 to 244 days were recorded, and over 5 male and a couple of female infants were included in the cohort. Thymocytes were freed from the tissue by mechanical means and kept at -70 degrees C as pellets of roughly 10-32 million cells. A QIAsymphony instrument was used to extract genomic DNA from frozen cell pellets. TCRB and TCRAD loci were amplified from a standardized quantity of quality-controlled genomic DNA using the immunoSEQ multiplex PCR assay. The amplicons covered the V(D)J region and were long enough to include the CDR3 and to identify the V and J genes. The amplicons were sequenced on an Illumina platform via the commercial immunoSEQ service. Primer bias and sequencing errors were corrected as previously described, and TCRAD and TCRB were defined on the basis of the IMGT database. Analysis of the repertoires was done with immunoSEQ Analyzer 3.0 and VDJTools and included basic statistics, V/J segment usage, diversity estimates, rarefaction and pairwise overlap. Chao1, ChaoE, Efron-Thisted, Shannon and inverse Simpson indices were used to estimate diversity, which was also estimated on datasets down-sampled to the smallest sample. Repertoire overlap was determined by strict matching of CDR3 nucleotide sequence, V gene and J gene, and Jaccard-based multidimensional scaling clustering was applied. On average, approximately 800,000 unique TCRB clonotypes were obtained from thymus samples, compared with approximately 80,000 from blood samples.

This chain joins TRBV19 to TRBJ2-1; the junction holds 13 bases that match TRBD2. The source is a boy less than two years old with a congenital heart defect. Donor details come from another sample of the same person, matched by shared clones. Sequenced: thymocytes. The encoded CDR3 is CASSIPGLAGYNEQFF. The DNA reads as follows: TGTGCCAGTAGTATACCGGGACTAGCGGGATACAATGAGCAGTTCTTC.